This is a list of T cell receptor beta chains from one sample in a study of preoperative IRX-2 immunotherapy in early breast cancer. Libraries were prepared by immunoSEQ multiplex PCR; TCRdb keeps only in-frame clonotypes and omits some of them. The repertoire holds 40,000 to 50,000 clones, 60% to 85% seen once, with over 1% in the top ten. The source material was tumor tissue, sampled after IRX-2 immunotherapy. The receptors shown here come from a human donor with breast cancer. The CDR3 runs from the conserved cysteine through the conserved F or W. Fields, in order: D gene, J gene, V gene, clone size, CDR3 protein, CDR3 DNA. The D gene is left open where the match is weak. Clone size is given for some rows only: seen once, a few or many times, or a class if the clone is expanded.

d_call: .
j_call: TRBJ2-3
v_call: TRBV18
clone_size: .
cdr3_aa: CASSPTGGATDTQYF
cdr3_nt: TGTGCCAGCTCACCTACAGGGGGGGCCACAGATACGCAGTATTTT

d_call: .
j_call: TRBJ1-5
v_call: TRBV15
clone_size: .
cdr3_aa: CATSLEGGLGNQPQHF
cdr3_nt: TGTGCCACCAGCCTCGAGGGGGGATTGGGCAATCAGCCCCAGCATTTT

d_call: TRBD1
j_call: TRBJ1-1
v_call: TRBV6-1
clone_size: .
cdr3_aa: CASSEARGQTEAFF
cdr3_nt: TGTGCCAGCAGTGAAGCCAGGGGGCAAACTGAAGCTTTCTTT

d_call: .
j_call: TRBJ2-7
v_call: TRBV19
clone_size: .
cdr3_aa: CATQRGDSYEQYF
cdr3_nt: TGTGCTACTCAAAGAGGTGATTCCTACGAGCAGTACTTC

d_call: .
j_call: TRBJ2-5
v_call: TRBV6-8
clone_size: .
cdr3_aa: CASKGEVETQYF
cdr3_nt: TGTGCCAGCAAAGGTGAGGTGGAGACCCAGTACTTC

d_call: TRBD1
j_call: TRBJ2-5
v_call: TRBV6-8
clone_size: .
cdr3_aa: CASRRDRGQETQYF
cdr3_nt: TGTGCCAGCAGACGAGACAGGGGCCAAGAGACCCAGTACTTC

d_call: .
j_call: TRBJ1-1
v_call: TRBV6-8
clone_size: .
cdr3_aa: CASTLRETEAFF
cdr3_nt: TGTGCCAGCACCCTACGGGAAACTGAAGCTTTCTTT

d_call: TRBD2
j_call: TRBJ2-3
v_call: TRBV5-1
clone_size: .
cdr3_aa: CASSLVFSGDITDTQYF
cdr3_nt: TGCGCCAGCAGCTTGGTGTTTAGCGGGGACATCACGGATACGCAGTATTTT

d_call: .
j_call: TRBJ2-1
v_call: TRBV19
clone_size: few
cdr3_aa: CASREKAGAAYNEQFF
cdr3_nt: TGTGCCAGTAGGGAAAAAGCGGGCGCGGCCTACAATGAGCAGTTCTTC

d_call: TRBD1
j_call: TRBJ2-7
v_call: TRBV5-1
clone_size: .
cdr3_aa: CASSLLGQGGAYEQYF
cdr3_nt: TGCGCCAGCAGCTTGCTGGGACAGGGGGGAGCCTACGAGCAGTACTTC

d_call: TRBD1
j_call: TRBJ1-3
v_call: TRBV6-8
clone_size: .
cdr3_aa: CASIWTGGNTIYF
cdr3_nt: TGTGCCAGCATTTGGACAGGGGGAAACACCATATATTTT

d_call: .
j_call: TRBJ2-7
v_call: TRBV23-1
clone_size: .
cdr3_aa: CASSLVPQVAYEQYF
cdr3_nt: TGCGCCAGCAGCTTGGTTCCCCAAGTGGCCTACGAGCAGTACTTC

d_call: TRBD1
j_call: TRBJ1-2
v_call: TRBV6-8
clone_size: once
cdr3_aa: CAISVGQGVNYGYTF
cdr3_nt: TGTGCCATCAGTGTAGGACAGGGGGTTAACTATGGCTACACCTTC

d_call: .
j_call: TRBJ2-2
v_call: TRBV6-8
clone_size: .
cdr3_aa: CASSYSGGQGAGELFF
cdr3_nt: TGTGCCAGCAGTTACTCCGGGGGTCAGGGGGCCGGGGAGCTGTTTTTT

d_call: .
j_call: TRBJ2-1
v_call: TRBV19
clone_size: .
cdr3_aa: CASSWTIGGGYNEQFF
cdr3_nt: TGTGCCAGTAGTTGGACTATAGGGGGAGGCTACAATGAGCAGTTCTTC

d_call: .
j_call: TRBJ1-2
v_call: TRBV10-3
clone_size: .
cdr3_aa: CAISEFPGADGYTF
cdr3_nt: TGTGCCATCAGTGAGTTCCCAGGGGCGGATGGCTACACCTTC

d_call: .
j_call: TRBJ1-1
v_call: TRBV6-8
clone_size: .
cdr3_aa: CAGSSTFSTEAFF
cdr3_nt: TGTGCCGGGTCTTCGACCTTTTCCACTGAAGCTTTCTTT

d_call: .
j_call: TRBJ2-2
v_call: TRBV5-1
clone_size: .
cdr3_aa: CASREGQNTGELFF
cdr3_nt: TGCGCCAGCAGGGAGGGACAAAACACCGGGGAGCTGTTTTTT

d_call: .
j_call: TRBJ1-2
v_call: TRBV19
clone_size: .
cdr3_aa: CASSIAHRSTNYGYTF
cdr3_nt: TGTGCCAGTAGTATTGCACACAGGTCCACTAACTATGGCTACACCTTC

d_call: TRBD2
j_call: TRBJ2-3
v_call: TRBV5-1
clone_size: .
cdr3_aa: CASSLADTAGYPTQYF
cdr3_nt: TGCGCCAGCAGCTTGGCCGATACAGCGGGGTACCCTACGCAGTATTTT

d_call: .
j_call: TRBJ2-3
v_call: TRBV5-1
clone_size: .
cdr3_aa: CASSPGVNTDTQYF
cdr3_nt: TGCGCCAGCAGCCCGGGGGTAAACACAGATACGCAGTATTTT

d_call: TRBD1
j_call: TRBJ2-3
v_call: TRBV28
clone_size: .
cdr3_aa: CASSSTGVGDTQYF
cdr3_nt: TGTGCCAGCAGTTCGACAGGGGTTGGAGATACGCAGTATTTT

d_call: TRBD2
j_call: TRBJ2-7
v_call: TRBV5-1
clone_size: .
cdr3_aa: CASSFQTSGVSYEQYF
cdr3_nt: TGCGCCAGCAGCTTTCAGACTAGCGGGGTATCCTACGAGCAGTACTTC

d_call: .
j_call: TRBJ1-4
v_call: TRBV6-8
clone_size: few
cdr3_aa: CASSYSREATNEKLFF
cdr3_nt: TGTGCCAGCAGTTACTCCAGAGAAGCAACTAATGAAAAACTGTTTTTT

d_call: TRBD1
j_call: TRBJ1-1
v_call: TRBV6-8
clone_size: .
cdr3_aa: CASSTGTAVEAFF
cdr3_nt: TGTGCCAGCAGTACAGGGACAGCTGTTGAAGCTTTCTTT

d_call: .
j_call: TRBJ1-5
v_call: TRBV30
clone_size: .
cdr3_aa: CAWSTGYNQPQHF
cdr3_nt: TGTGCCTGGAGTACGGGCTACAATCAGCCCCAGCATTTT

d_call: .
j_call: TRBJ1-3
v_call: TRBV11-3
clone_size: few
cdr3_aa: CASSLRVSGSGNTIYF
cdr3_nt: TGTGCCAGCAGCCTAAGGGTGTCAGGTTCTGGAAACACCATATATTTT

d_call: .
j_call: TRBJ2-5
v_call: TRBV5-1
clone_size: .
cdr3_aa: CASSWEGQKETQYF
cdr3_nt: TGCGCCAGCAGCTGGGAGGGACAGAAAGAGACCCAGTACTTC

d_call: TRBD1
j_call: TRBJ2-3
v_call: TRBV18
clone_size: .
cdr3_aa: CASSPRAGGGTDTQYF
cdr3_nt: TGTGCCAGCTCACCACGGGCAGGGGGTGGCACAGATACGCAGTATTTT

d_call: TRBD1
j_call: TRBJ1-1
v_call: TRBV18
clone_size: .
cdr3_aa: CASSPRVLSGGGYTEAFF
cdr3_nt: TGTGCCAGCTCACCACGCGTCCTATCAGGGGGAGGCTACACTGAAGCTTTCTTT

d_call: .
j_call: TRBJ2-2
v_call: TRBV19
clone_size: .
cdr3_aa: CASSMGSRRGTGELFF
cdr3_nt: TGTGCCAGTAGTATGGGCTCCCGGCGTGGCACCGGGGAGCTGTTTTTT

d_call: TRBD1
j_call: TRBJ1-2
v_call: TRBV10-1
clone_size: .
cdr3_aa: CASSETGGYGYTF
cdr3_nt: TGCGCCAGCAGCGAGACAGGGGGCTATGGCTACACCTTC

d_call: TRBD2
j_call: TRBJ2-2
v_call: TRBV7-1
clone_size: .
cdr3_aa: CASSPTGSGGGELFF
cdr3_nt: TGTGCCAGCAGCCCCACGGGCAGCGGGGGCGGGGAGCTGTTTTTT

d_call: .
j_call: TRBJ2-1
v_call: TRBV11-3
clone_size: many
cdr3_aa: CASSFNPSSYNEQFF
cdr3_nt: TGTGCCAGCAGCTTCAACCCGAGCTCCTACAATGAGCAGTTCTTC

d_call: .
j_call: TRBJ2-2
v_call: TRBV6-8
clone_size: .
cdr3_aa: CATTYRQLRENTGELFF
cdr3_nt: TGTGCCACCACCTACAGACAGTTACGAGAGAACACCGGGGAGCTGTTTTTT

d_call: TRBD2
j_call: TRBJ2-1
v_call: TRBV7-1
clone_size: .
cdr3_aa: CASSLDLAGERQFF
cdr3_nt: TGTGCCAGCAGCTTAGACTTAGCGGGAGAGAGGCAGTTCTTC

d_call: TRBD1
j_call: TRBJ2-5
v_call: TRBV11-1
clone_size: few
cdr3_aa: CASSLAGQARTQYF
cdr3_nt: TGTGCCAGCAGCTTGGCGGGACAGGCGAGGACCCAGTACTTC

d_call: .
j_call: TRBJ1-1
v_call: TRBV11-3
clone_size: .
cdr3_aa: CASSLGAGELEAFF
cdr3_nt: TGTGCCAGCAGCTTAGGTGCAGGGGAACTTGAAGCTTTCTTT

d_call: TRBD1
j_call: TRBJ1-2
v_call: TRBV23-1
clone_size: .
cdr3_aa: CASSQPDRVYGYTF
cdr3_nt: TGCGCCAGCAGTCAACCGGACAGGGTCTATGGCTACACCTTC

d_call: .
j_call: TRBJ2-1
v_call: TRBV6-8
clone_size: .
cdr3_aa: CASSAKTGSNEQFF
cdr3_nt: TGTGCCAGCAGTGCTAAGACAGGTTCCAATGAGCAGTTCTTC

d_call: .
j_call: TRBJ2-1
v_call: TRBV28
clone_size: .
cdr3_aa: CASSLWGSSSYNEQFF
cdr3_nt: TGTGCCAGCAGTTTATGGGGGAGTTCCTCCTACAATGAGCAGTTCTTC

d_call: TRBD2
j_call: TRBJ2-5
v_call: TRBV6-8
clone_size: .
cdr3_aa: CASSPIAGAGETQYF
cdr3_nt: TGTGCCAGCAGTCCTATAGCGGGGGCAGGGGAGACCCAGTACTTC

d_call: TRBD2
j_call: TRBJ2-5
v_call: TRBV11-3
clone_size: few
cdr3_aa: CASSLLAGGPKETQYF
cdr3_nt: TGTGCCAGCAGCTTACTAGCGGGGGGCCCGAAAGAGACCCAGTACTTC

d_call: .
j_call: TRBJ2-7
v_call: TRBV7-4
clone_size: .
cdr3_aa: CASKAYLSYEQYF
cdr3_nt: TGTGCCAGCAAAGCATACCTCTCCTACGAGCAGTACTTC

d_call: TRBD1
j_call: TRBJ2-3
v_call: TRBV12-5
clone_size: .
cdr3_aa: CATRQGATDTQYF
cdr3_nt: TGTGCTACCCGACAGGGGGCGACAGATACGCAGTATTTT

d_call: .
j_call: TRBJ1-2
v_call: TRBV18
clone_size: once
cdr3_aa: CASSISTATDGYTF
cdr3_nt: TGTGCCAGCTCAATATCGACAGCCACCGATGGCTACACCTTC

d_call: TRBD1
j_call: TRBJ1-3
v_call: TRBV6-8
clone_size: few
cdr3_aa: CAIRQGSGNTIYF
cdr3_nt: TGTGCCATCAGACAGGGCTCTGGAAACACCATATATTTT

d_call: .
j_call: TRBJ2-1
v_call: TRBV5-1
clone_size: .
cdr3_aa: CASSLETPSSYNEQFF
cdr3_nt: TGCGCCAGCAGCTTGGAGACACCAAGCTCCTACAATGAGCAGTTCTTC

d_call: TRBD1
j_call: TRBJ2-7
v_call: TRBV6-8
clone_size: once
cdr3_aa: CANASTLRGTGVYEQYF
cdr3_nt: TGTGCCAACGCCTCGACGCTGCGCGGGACAGGCGTATACGAGCAGTACTTC

d_call: TRBD1
j_call: TRBJ1-2
v_call: TRBV29-1
clone_size: .
cdr3_aa: CSADRANYGYTF
cdr3_nt: TGCAGCGCCGACAGGGCTAACTATGGCTACACCTTC

d_call: .
j_call: TRBJ2-5
v_call: TRBV5-4
clone_size: .
cdr3_aa: CASSNSGTSGETQYF
cdr3_nt: TGTGCCAGCAGCAACTCCGGGACCAGCGGGGAGACCCAGTACTTC

d_call: .
j_call: TRBJ2-1
v_call: TRBV11-3
clone_size: .
cdr3_aa: CASSLGHLSSYNEQFF
cdr3_nt: TGTGCCAGCAGCTTAGGTCACTTGAGCTCCTACAATGAGCAGTTCTTC

d_call: TRBD1
j_call: TRBJ1-2
v_call: TRBV6-8
clone_size: .
cdr3_aa: CASISPDREVSGYTF
cdr3_nt: TGTGCCAGCATCTCGCCGGACAGGGAGGTTTCTGGCTACACCTTC

d_call: .
j_call: TRBJ2-1
v_call: TRBV5-1
clone_size: .
cdr3_aa: CASSLTVTRSYNEQFF
cdr3_nt: TGCGCCAGCAGCTTGACCGTCACCCGCTCCTACAATGAGCAGTTCTTC

d_call: TRBD2
j_call: TRBJ2-7
v_call: TRBV18
clone_size: .
cdr3_aa: CASSPATRGAYEQYF
cdr3_nt: TGTGCCAGCTCACCAGCGACCCGGGGGGCCTACGAGCAGTACTTC

d_call: TRBD2
j_call: TRBJ2-1
v_call: TRBV11-3
clone_size: .
cdr3_aa: CASSFSASGFGRAYNEQFF
cdr3_nt: TGTGCCAGCAGCTTTTCGGCTAGCGGTTTTGGTCGGGCCTATAATGAGCAGTTCTTC

d_call: TRBD1
j_call: TRBJ2-5
v_call: TRBV19
clone_size: once
cdr3_aa: CASSLQGLETQYF
cdr3_nt: TGTGCCAGTAGCTTACAGGGGCTAGAGACCCAGTACTTC